This T cell receptor beta chain was retrieved from a study of identical twins. The CDR3 consists of 14 residues. Germline CDR1 MGHDK, CDR2 SYGVNS. V gave up 0 bases and J gave up 9 bases, with 12 bases separating them. Only healthy Caucasians were included as donors. One entry per CDR3 protein results from TCRdb running MiXCR on the 5' RACE reads. The sample records 300,000 to 400,000 distinct CDR3 sequences, approximately 8.7% being singletons. Notes on the study in general: When twins shared out-of-frame alpha sequences, those sequences had excess low generation probability. Invariant MAIT and iNKT cells may have partly biased zero-insertion analyses. The abundant beta clonotypes from cord blood had fewer insertions, and memory repertoires had none of this.

Many counts were recorded for this clonotype. The antigen remains undetermined. This TCR came from a woman between 45 and 60 years old in good health. The genes are TRBV25-1 and TRBJ2-1; D is perhaps TRBD1 (6 bases). The sample taken for sequencing was naive T cells sorted from blood. DNA of the CDR3: TGTGCCAGCAGTGAATATGCCCAACAGGGTGAGCAGTTCTTC. Protein: CASSEYAQQGEQFF.